The entry below describes one TCR beta chain. Original analysis: Nucleated cell counts were estimated from reference gene primer amplification. TCRdb's copy holds only in-frame clones and misses some; the assay was immunoSEQ multiplex PCR. D and trimming come from the DNA, and the V and J calls and clone size come from that table. The sample holds roughly 91,000 clones, around 84% seen once. This entry belongs to a study of blood T cell repertoires in COVID-19. About the study: Researchers got acute and convalescent COVID-19 samples from the United States, Italy and Spain. The analysed material was cDNA or gDNA that came from T cells, B-cell-depleted T cells, or PBMCs.

CDR3 length equals 17 residues. V gave up 7 bases and J gave up 2 bases, with 21 bases separating them. The germline V gene has CDR1 LNHDA and CDR2 SQIVND (reference sequence). The sequencing input was peripheral blood. This receptor was identified in a man between 65 and 79 years old with active or convalescent COVID-19. The chain couples TRBV19 to TRBJ1-5; the D is unclear. DNA for the CDR3: TGTGCCAGTACTCTAGAGCTGACACGCCAGGGCAATCAGCCCCAGCATTTT. This encodes CASTLELTRQGNQPQHF.